Sequencing of this T cell receptor (beta chain) was carried out in a study of blood T cell repertoires in COVID-19 (dated by TCRdb to the early 2020s). Notes on the research overall: Collaborator samples came from the United States, Italy and Spain and covered acute and convalescent phases of COVID-19. Subjects who had been exposed to COVID-19, were actively infected with it, or had recovered from it provided the deeply sampled blood TCRbeta repertoires that made up the dataset. The samples were drawn from two sources: the first 160 participants of the ongoing ImmuneRACE study, and 1,200 or so subjects contributed by 6 global collaborators. Nearly every sample came with metadata listing a de-identified subject ID, COVID-19 status, age in years and sex. The repertoires were released in a freely available public database intended as a resource for research on the immune response to SARS-CoV-2. Where HLA class I and class II types were available, the types were taken from metadata supplied by the sample provider, not from assay-based typing. The prospective study material was composed of cDNA or gDNA derived from T cells, B-cell-depleted T cells, or PBMCs.

What the work shows at the level of the full study, not this receptor alone: How much clinical and demographic metadata was included differed by source and by participant, and the metadata was provided uncurated.

Participants in the prospective study were aged roughly 18 to 89 years, lived in some 24 United States geographic areas, and enrolled through a virtual design. In the prospective study, cohorts were assigned on the basis of participant-reported clinical history obtained from a screening survey and a study questionnaire. Mobile phlebotomists in the prospective study collected whole blood, serum and a nasopharyngeal or oropharyngeal swab from every participant. Over an approximately two-month period, participants in the prospective study had the option of providing additional blood draws and questionnaires. Before DNA extraction, blood samples from the prospective study were shipped at room temperature or frozen. Inclusive of the bounding cysteine and phenylalanine, the CDR3 is 16 residues long. CDR3 DNA is the only sequence kept; it has 48 bases, read in frame from the first base. The germline V gene gives CDR1 as ENHRY and CDR2 as SYGVKD.

Concerning this clone: No cognate antigen has been identified for it. One end of the junction fails to match germline, which may point to a read error.

TCRbeta CDR3 regions were amplified from genomic DNA using the immunoSEQ Assay, a bias-controlled multiplex PCR. The source study handled its data this way. The number of nucleated cells in each sample was estimated from the amplification of reference gene primers within the assay. Sequence reads were collapsed and filtered to measure the absolute abundance of every unique TCRbeta CDR3 rearrangement. For each sample, productive Simpson clonality was calculated as the square root of Simpson's diversity index across productive rearrangements. TCRdb carries this immuneACCESS record with in-frame sequences only. Its versions omit some clonotypes, under half of them owing to an unresolved V gene in the studies checked, with the rest unexplained. That table furnishes V, J and clone size, whereas the DNA furnished D and trimming. Present in this sample are about 180,000 clones, roughly nine tenths of which were seen just once. The ten most abundant clones make up under 3% of the sample.

The TCR originated in a woman in her thirties or forties with acute COVID-19. The sample taken for sequencing was PBMCs or T cells enriched from blood (not recorded which). The chain is assembled from TRBV10-3 and TRBJ1-2, and perhaps TRBD1 as D gene, on 6 matching bases. The nucleotides are TGTGCCACCAGTCAAGAATTTCGGACAGAGAGGGCTGGCTACACCTTC. Protein translation: CATSQEFRTERAGYTF.